This T cell receptor beta chain stems from a study of blood T cells in healthy people across ages. This clonotype was seen a handful of times. The V gene's germline CDR1 is SNHLY and CDR2 FYNNEI. The V gene lost 7 bases and the J gene lost 2 bases, with 15 bases spanning the gap. The CDR3 sequence is 14 residues long. The second PCR ran about 6 to 11 cycles with a sample-barcoded 5' primer and J-beta primers. Tagging of each cDNA molecule was performed by a template-switch adaptor with 12 random nucleotides. TCRdb fed the 5' RACE reads into MiXCR, producing one record per CDR3 protein. The data hold fewer than 600,000 distinct CDR3 sequences, with roughly a quarter observed a single time. Separately, the same data were catalogued under a study of T cells of mothers and their children. Per that paper: A slight, non-significant increase in overlap was found for related mother-child pairs relative to unrelated pairs.

The sequenced sample consisted of blood. The rearrangement uses TRBV2 and TRBJ2-7; tentative D call: TRBD2 (7 bases). The receptor was derived from a boy aged 2 to 9 in good health. CDR3 region: CASTLGGPPYEQYF. The DNA of the CDR3 is TGTGCCAGCACCCTCGGGGGGCCACCCTACGAGCAGTACTTC.